This entry lists 11 T cell receptor beta chains sequenced from one sample in a study of T and B cells in COVID-19 patients. TRB was amplified from around 250-500 ng of blood genomic DNA. BIOMED2 TRB-A/B primer pools were used in multiplex TRB PCR. TCRdb re-called the multiplex PCR reads through MiXCR, storing one row per CDR3 protein. Of tens of thousands of distinct CDR3 sequences in the sample, approximately 30% are singletons; the top ten hold about 1.5%. Sequencing used blood. The receptors were sampled from a human donor who had recovered from COVID-19.

The gene calls are TRBV19 and TRBJ2-5; the match to TRBD2 covers 14 bases. Trimming at V came to 4 bases and at J to 5 bases, leaving 3 bases not matched to a gene. The CDR3 totals 15 residues. From germline, CDR1 is LNHDA and CDR2 SQIVND (reference sequence). CDR3 residues: CASSKGLAGEETQYF. In DNA form, the CDR3 reads TGTGCCAGTAGTAAGGGACTAGCGGGGGAGGAGACCCAGTACTTC. Variable domain in full (rest from reference TRBV19 and TRBJ2-5): DGGITQSPKYLFRKEGQNVTLSCEQNLNHDAMYWYRQDPGQGLRLIYYSQIVNDFQKGDIAEGYSVSREKKESFPLTVTSAQKNPTAFYLCASSKGLAGEETQYFGPGTRLLVL.

The chain recombines TRBV18 with TRBJ1-1; 9 bases are a match to TRBD1. V lost 3 bases and J lost 1; bases outside the gene matches: 3. The germline gives CDR1 KGHSH, CDR2 LQKENI. This CDR3 is built from 15 residues. The CDR3 loop reads CASSPQGQGNTEAFF. DNA for the CDR3: TGTGCCAGCTCACCCCAGGGACAGGGGAACACTGAAGCTTTCTTT.

The chain combines TRBV6-5 with TRBJ2-7; 13 nucleotides align to TRBD2. V trimming: 6 bases; J trimming: 2 bases; junction bases outside the gene matches: 7. Germline CDR1 MNHEY, CDR2 SVGAGI. The CDR3 consists of 16 residues. CDR3 DNA: TGTGCCAGCAGCTTGAAAGGACTAGCGGGAGCCTACGAGCAGTACTTC. It specifies CASSLKGLAGAYEQYF.

This clonotype came up a few times. The chain couples TRBV19 to TRBJ1-5; possibly TRBD1 for D (5 bases). The CDR3 is 13 amino acids. Germline loops: CDR1 LNHDA, CDR2 SQIVND (reference sequence). The germline V and J ends were trimmed by 7 bases and 6 bases, with 13 bases remaining between them. For the CDR3, the DNA is TGTGCCAGTACCATGGGGGGATCTCAGCCCCAGCATTTT. Translated, it gives CASTMGGSQPQHF.

The chain uses TRBV20-1 and TRBJ1-2, with a weak D call TRBD1 (6 bases). Germline CDR1 DFQATT, CDR2 SNEGSKA (reference sequence). The V end was cut by 3 bases, the J end by 4 bases, with 9 bases between. The CDR3 consists of 12 residues. CDR3 DNA sequence: TGCAGTGCTAGGTTACAGGGCTATGGCTACACCTTC. Residues: CSARLQGYGYTF.

As concerns this clonotype: Given the absence of the conserved phenylalanine or tryptophan at the CDR3 end, a read error is likely. The chain employs TRBV5-6 and TRBJ2-1; D is possibly TRBD2 (5 bases). CDR1 and CDR2 from the germline V gene are SGHDT and YYEEEE. The CDR3 covers 15 residues. CDR3 in amino acids: CARSLLRREQFEQFC. DNA of the CDR3: TGTGCCAGAAGCTTGTTGCGTCGGGAACAATTTGAGCAGTTCTGC.

This clonotype was detected only a few times. V gene TRBV12-3 or TRBV12-4 combines with J gene TRBJ1-3, with 7 bases identical to TRBD1. This CDR3 has 14 residues. Trimming took 6 bases from V and 8 from J; bases not matched to a gene: 10. The CDR3 DNA reads as TGTGCCAGCAGACCAGGGGGAGCGGGGTACACCATATATTTT. Amino acids: CASRPGGAGYTIYF.

V usage is TRBV20-1 and J usage is TRBJ1-1; no clear D. This CDR3 region has 14 residues. The V gene lost 6 bases and the J gene lost 1 base, with 15 bases spanning the gap. Germline assignment: CDR1 DFQATT and CDR2 SNEGSKA (reference sequence). CDR3 loop: CSARDGLTNTEAFF. The DNA of the CDR3 is TGCAGTGCCCGAGACGGACTCACGAACACTGAAGCTTTCTTT.

This clonotype has just a few counts. One end of the junction varies from germline; a read error may be responsible. This chain uses TRBV4-3 with TRBJ2-5, with no clear D. The CDR3 totals 15 residues. In germline, CDR1 is LGHNA, CDR2 YSLEER. CDR3 residues: CASSQVRSGQETQYF. CDR3 nucleotide sequence: TGTGCCAGCAGCCAAGTGCGGTCAGGCCAAGAGACCCAGTACTTC.

The chain uses TRBV5-1 and TRBJ2-7; 12 bases match TRBD2. Trimming removed 4 bases from V and 3 bases from J; junction bases left unmatched: 8. The CDR3 contains 16 residues. The germline V gene encodes CDR1 SGHRS and CDR2 YFSETQ. CDR3 bases: TGCGCCAGCAGCCCACCCCTAGCGGGAGGGCTCTACGAGCAGTACTTC. As protein: CASSPPLAGGLYEQYF.

The sample holds a few counts of this clonotype. V and J are TRBV18 and TRBJ2-7; 8 bases map to TRBD1. Germline loops: CDR1 KGHSH, CDR2 LQKENI. The V gene end was trimmed by 3 bases and the J gene end by 6 bases; junction bases not matched to a gene: 13. This CDR3 comprises 16 residues. The CDR3 region is CASSPRGQGLGSEQYF. CDR3 nucleotide sequence: TGTGCCAGCTCACCCCGAGGACAGGGACTTGGCAGCGAGCAGTACTTC.